This paragraph covers one T cell receptor (beta chain) sequence. This record belongs to a study of blood T cell repertoires in COVID-19. The V and J ends lost 0 bases and 4 bases respectively, with 10 bases between them. The germline V gene has CDR1 MNHEY and CDR2 SVGAGI. The CDR3 extends over 14 amino acids. Using immunoSEQ multiplex PCR, the repertoire was profiled, and TCRdb retains in-frame clones only, with some absent. The table lists some 120,000 clones, around three quarters of them singletons. The TCR comes from a human donor in a cohort sampled during active COVID-19. The chain recombines TRBV6-5 with TRBJ2-7; tentatively, D is TRBD1 (6 bases). The sample comprised peripheral blood. CDR3 DNA: TGTGCCAGCAGTTACTCCGAGGACAGATACGAGCAGTACTTC. It encodes CASSYSEDRYEQYF.